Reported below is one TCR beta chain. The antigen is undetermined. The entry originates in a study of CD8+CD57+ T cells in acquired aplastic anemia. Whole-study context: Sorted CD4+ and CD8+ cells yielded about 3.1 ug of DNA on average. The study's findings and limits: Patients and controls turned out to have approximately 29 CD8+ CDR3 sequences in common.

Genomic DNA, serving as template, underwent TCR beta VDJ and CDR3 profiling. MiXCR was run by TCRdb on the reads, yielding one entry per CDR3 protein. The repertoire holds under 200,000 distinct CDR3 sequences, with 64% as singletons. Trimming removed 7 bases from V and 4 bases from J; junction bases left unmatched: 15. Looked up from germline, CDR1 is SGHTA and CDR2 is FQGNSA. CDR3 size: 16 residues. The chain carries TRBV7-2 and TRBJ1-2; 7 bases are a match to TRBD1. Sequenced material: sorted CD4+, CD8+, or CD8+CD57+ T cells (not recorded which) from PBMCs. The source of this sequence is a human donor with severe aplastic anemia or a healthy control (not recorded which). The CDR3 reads CASTTLPGQTIYGYTF. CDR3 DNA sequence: TGTGCCAGCACCACCTTGCCGGGACAGACAATCTATGGCTACACCTTC.